The subject of this entry is one T cell receptor beta chain. What it binds is unknown. Sequenced by immunoSEQ multiplex PCR; TCRdb stores in-frame clones only, minus some. The sample contains hundreds of thousands of clones, around 78% of which appear only once. The junction had 7 bases not matched to a gene; V was cut back by 2 bases and J by 6 bases. The CDR3 length is 16 residues. CDR1 and CDR2 from the germline V gene are MNHNS and SASEGT. This sample was taken from a study of shared clonotypes between healthy human individuals. Study results and caveats: Despite large depth, rarefaction showed incomplete sorted-subset sequencing.

Donors comprised only Caucasian adults living in Nashville, Tennessee. Naive CD4+ cells were CD45RA-selected; the remaining cells were memory. The sequence was collected from a woman aged 30 to 39 in good health. Sequencing input: memory CD4+ T cells sorted from blood. The subset is: CD45RA-negative fraction. The genes are TRBV6-1 and TRBJ2-2; 9 bases map to TRBD2. The CDR3 loop reads CASSEPRGRAPGELFF. For the CDR3, the DNA is TGTGCCAGCAGTGAACCCCGCGGGAGGGCCCCCGGGGAGCTGTTTTTT.